This TCR beta chain was obtained from a study of shared clonotypes between healthy human individuals. Using immunoSEQ multiplex PCR, the repertoire was profiled, and TCRdb retains in-frame clones only, with some absent. The data hold 2 million to 3 million clones, with approximately 94% observed a single time. Germline CDR1 and CDR2: SQVTM and ANQGSEA. This CDR3 region has 12 residues. V lost 8 bases, J lost 1 base, and 11 bases lay in between. Only a few counts were recorded for this clone. The TCR comes from a man between 18 and 29 years old in good health. Some clones in this sample may be carry-over from other donors' samples. The material sequenced was naive CD4+ T cells from PBMCs. Stated subset: CD45RA+ positively selected. The chain uses TRBV29-1 and TRBJ1-1; D gene ambiguous. CDR3 bases: TGCAGCTCATCTCGGAGGAACACTGAAGCTTTCTTT. Translated, it gives CSSSRRNTEAFF.